This entry is about one T cell receptor (beta chain). What it recognizes is unknown. Other nucleotide sequences in the sample specify the same CDR3. Assay used: immunoSEQ multiplex PCR; TCRdb lists only in-frame clones, some missing. The table lists some 2 million clones, about 95% of them singletons. The data are from a study of shared clonotypes between healthy human individuals. The study, taken as a whole, reports: Despite large depth, sorted-subset datasets appeared incompletely sequenced.

In the naive CD8 group, cells lacked CD45RO and were positively selected for CCR7, so terminally differentiated effector memory CD45RA+ cells were left out. Each of the donors was a healthy adult who was HIV-negative and had not had a recent acute infection or vaccination. CDR1 is SNHLY and CDR2 is FYNNEI in the germline V gene. The CDR3 runs 14 residues. With 5 bases clipped from V and 2 bases from J, the junction kept 2 bases outside the gene matches. The rearrangement joins TRBV2 to TRBJ1-3, with 8 bases that match TRBD1. This receptor was taken from a young man in good health. Sequencing used naive CD8+ T cells sorted from blood. The CDR3 is CASSWTGTGNTIYF. CDR3 DNA sequence: TGTGCCAGCAGTTGGACAGGGACTGGAAACACCATATATTTT.